This entry is about one TCR beta chain. Its antigen is currently unknown. Method: immunoSEQ multiplex PCR; TCRdb's copy keeps in-frame clones and lacks some. The table shows about 92,000 clones, with around 90% occurring only once. These data come from a study of graft-versus-host responses after intestinal transplantation. This CDR3 has 15 amino acids. The germline CDR1 and CDR2 sequences are PRHDT and FYEKMQ (reference sequence). The V end lost 1 base, the J end lost 4 bases, and 11 bases lay between the germline ends. Findings and caveats of the study: There was an association between peak levels of circulating GvH clones and early post-transplant HvG declines.

This clonotype was sampled from a human donor who received an intestinal transplant. The chain joins TRBV13 to TRBJ2-4, with D hard to call. Here the sequenced sample was unstimulated CD8+ T cells sorted from spleen or lymph node cells, taken before intestinal transplant. The chain's CDR3 is CASSLVSCAKNIQYF. Written as DNA, the CDR3 is TGTGCCAGCAGCTTAGTTTCCTGCGCGAAAAACATTCAGTACTTC.